These 20 T cell receptor beta chains originate from one sample sequenced in a study of blood T cell repertoires in COVID-19. Measured with immunoSEQ multiplex PCR; TCRdb has only the in-frame clones, and not every one. The sample yields around 97,000 clones, about 90% seen once. Sequences were obtained from peripheral blood. These receptors all come from a human donor in a cohort sampled during active COVID-19.

The genes are TRBV7-2 and TRBJ1-2, with 10 nucleotides matching TRBD1. From germline, CDR1 is SGHTA and CDR2 FQGNSA. V lost 5 bases to trimming and J lost 8 bases; unmatched junction nucleotides: 8. CDR3 length equals 14 residues. DNA of the CDR3: TGTGCCAGCAGCATAGACGACAGGGGGCTAGGCTACACCTTC. Translated: CASSIDDRGLGYTF.

The genes are TRBV28 and TRBJ2-7, with D maybe TRBD2 (5 bases). Germline V lookup: CDR1 MDHEN, CDR2 SYDVKM. This CDR3 has 14 amino acids. V dropped 5 bases and J dropped 6 bases, with 17 bases sitting between them. The CDR3 DNA follows: TGTGCCAGCAGTCCAGGCGGGCGCCTGCGCGAGCAGTACTTC. It specifies CASSPGGRLREQYF.

This clone was counted once. J is TRBJ1-6 and V is TRBV5-6, with 7 positions matching TRBD1. With V trimmed by 5 bases and J by 0 bases, 8 bases remained unmatched. There are 17 residues in the CDR3. CDR1 SGHDT and CDR2 YYEEEE come from the germline V gene. CDR3 nucleotide sequence: TGTGCCAGCAGAGCCAGGGGGTCCCTCTCCTATAATTCACCCCTCCACTTT. This sequence encodes CASRARGSLSYNSPLHF.

Only one count was recorded for this clone. The rearrangement uses TRBV3-1 (or the pseudogene TRBV3-2) and TRBJ2-5; the match to TRBD2 covers 10 bases. V lost 5 bases and J lost 5; bases outside the gene matches: 5. CDR1 and CDR2 from the germline V gene are LGHDT and YNNKEL (reference sequence). The CDR3 has 14 amino acids. CDR3 protein: CASSYSGGAETQYF. The CDR3 DNA sequence: TGTGCCAGCAGCTACAGCGGGGGGGCGGAGACCCAGTACTTC.

The chain joins TRBV28 to TRBJ1-6; D perhaps matches TRBD1 (6 bases). The CDR3 length is 16 residues. Trimming took 1 base from V and 5 from J, leaving 12 bases between them. Germline V gene data show CDR1 as MDHEN and CDR2 as SYDVKM. CDR3 residues: CASSLLGGGHNSPLHF. In DNA form, the CDR3 reads TGTGCCAGCAGTTTATTAGGGGGGGGTCATAATTCACCCCTCCACTTT.

The chain employs TRBV18 and TRBJ1-1; weak D call: TRBD1 (5 bases). The CDR3 is 15 amino acids. Germline V gene lookup returns CDR1 KGHSH and CDR2 LQKENI. The ends were cut back, 3 bases at V and 0 bases at J, with 11 bases in the middle. This CDR3 is CASSPPWGLNTEAFF. In DNA, the CDR3 is TGTGCCAGCTCACCCCCCTGGGGCTTGAACACTGAAGCTTTCTTT.

The CDR3 spells CASSAGLNNSPLHF. The CDR3, as DNA: TGTGCCAGCAGTGCGGGACTGAATAATTCACCCCTCCACTTT. The chain employs TRBV2 and TRBJ1-6, with D perhaps matching TRBD1 (5 bases). CDR3 length: 14 amino acids. The V end lost 4 bases, the J end lost 5 bases, and 9 bases lay between the germline ends. CDR1 is SNHLY and CDR2 is FYNNEI in the germline V gene.

The V gene is TRBV6-1, the J gene TRBJ1-1; D unclear. The CDR3 loop spans 14 amino acids. Trimming removed 2 bases at V and 5 bases at J, with 12 bases between. Germline V gene data show CDR1 as MNHNS and CDR2 as SASEGT. CDR3 coding DNA: TGTGCCAGCAGTGAAAGGGCGGGGATTACTGAAGCTTTCTTT. Translating gives CASSERAGITEAFF.

This sequence joins TRBV7-9 and TRBJ2-5; 10 bases are a match to TRBD1. Germline V lookup: CDR1 SEHNR, CDR2 FQNEAQ (reference sequence). There are 16 residues in the CDR3. V trimming: 5 bases; J trimming: 5 bases; junction bases outside the gene matches: 11. The CDR3 loop is CASSPDRGRVSETQYF. As DNA, the CDR3 is TGTGCCAGCAGCCCTGACAGGGGGCGCGTGTCGGAGACCCAGTACTTC.

The CDR3 protein is CASSKRMGAVGEQYF. DNA of the CDR3: TGTGCCAGCAGCAAGAGGATGGGGGCTGTAGGCGAGCAGTACTTC. The chain has TRBV6-5 and TRBJ2-7; TRBD1 is a possible D gene (6 bases). This CDR3 has 15 amino acids. Trimming left V 6 bases short and J 6 bases short, with 21 bases between. Germline V gene sequence: CDR1 MNHEY, CDR2 SVGAGI.

J is TRBJ2-1 and V is TRBV30; TRBD1 might be the D (6 bases). Germline V CDR1 and CDR2: GTSNPN, SVGIG (reference sequence). Trimming took off 2 bases at V and 5 bases at J, with 13 bases between the two ends. The CDR3 totals 14 residues. As DNA, the CDR3 is TGTGCCTGGAGTCGCAAGGACAGCAACAATGAGCAGTTCTTC. This codes for CAWSRKDSNNEQFF.

The V and J genes are TRBV7-2 and TRBJ1-6, with a weak D call TRBD1 (5 bases). Germline loops: CDR1 SGHTA, CDR2 FQGNSA. The V and J ends lost 6 bases and 7 bases respectively, with 16 bases between them. CDR3 length equals 15 residues. The CDR3 loop is CASSRRGGGNSPLHF. The CDR3 DNA is TGTGCCAGCAGTCGCCGCGGGGGTGGGAATTCACCCCTCCACTTT.

This rearrangement joins TRBV5-1 to TRBJ2-3; 7 positions agree with TRBD2. Germline trimming cut 3 bases from V and 2 bases from J; bases unmatched to any gene: 3. The CDR3 sequence is 14 residues long. Germline V gene sequence: CDR1 SGHRS, CDR2 YFSETQ. CDR3 sequence (DNA): TGCGCCAGCAGCTCGGGACTAAACACAGATACGCAGTATTTT. Protein sequence: CASSSGLNTDTQYF.

The rearrangement joins TRBV6-1 to TRBJ2-7; a possible D gene is TRBD2 (6 bases). Trimming removed 4 bases at V and 2 bases at J, with 18 bases between. The CDR3 length is 16 residues. Germline V lookup: CDR1 MNHNS, CDR2 SASEGT. The CDR3 region is CASSGGRRAGTYEQYF. The CDR3 nucleotides read TGTGCCAGCAGTGGGGGAAGAAGGGCGGGGACCTACGAGCAGTACTTC.

The chain is built from TRBV4-2 and TRBJ1-4, with 7 bases fitting TRBD1. This CDR3 region has 19 residues. Germline V gene lookup returns CDR1 LGHNA and CDR2 YNFKEQ. V lost 4 bases and J lost 1; bases outside the gene matches: 15. The CDR3 here is CASSPKRVGGLRTNEKLFF. DNA of the CDR3: TGTGCCAGCAGCCCAAAAAGGGTAGGGGGCCTCCGAACTAATGAAAAACTGTTTTTT.

This chain links TRBV4-2 with TRBJ1-1; D uncertain. Looked up from germline, CDR1 is LGHNA and CDR2 is YNFKEQ. Between the trimmed V and J ends, which lost 4 bases and 9 bases, there was a span of 18 bases. The CDR3 has 14 amino acids. CDR3 in amino acids: CASSPNSDRVKAFF. The CDR3 DNA is TGTGCCAGCAGCCCAAATTCTGACCGGGTGAAAGCTTTCTTT.

The V call is TRBV27, the J call TRBJ1-1, with 9 bases that match TRBD1. CDR1 and CDR2 (germline): MNHEY, SMNVEV (reference sequence). The CDR3 consists of 20 residues. Losses at the gene ends were 2 bases for V and 3 bases for J; bases not matched to a gene: 19. The CDR3 region is CASSLVNRGLGRWFHTEAFF. CDR3 nucleotide sequence: TGTGCCAGCAGTTTAGTAAACAGGGGGCTGGGGCGTTGGTTTCACACTGAAGCTTTCTTT.

This chain joins TRBV9 and TRBJ2-7, with 8 bases that match TRBD1. CDR3 length: 14 residues. Germline V gives CDR1 SGDLS, CDR2 YYNGEE. With V trimmed by 0 bases and J by 5 bases, 4 bases remained unmatched. Here the CDR3 DNA reads TGTGCCAGCAGCGTAGTGCCAGGGGGCGACGAGCAGTACTTC. Protein product: CASSVVPGGDEQYF.

This clone came up a few times. One end of the junction fails to match germline, which may point to a read error. The chain uses TRBV7-7 and TRBJ2-2; 9 positions agree with TRBD2. Looked up from germline, CDR1 is SSHAT and CDR2 is FNYEAQ (reference sequence). CDR3 size: 16 residues. The CDR3 bases are TGTGCTAGCAGCCCCCGGACTAGCGTAAACACCGGGGAGCTGTTTTTT. As protein: CASSPRTSVNTGELFF.

The V call is TRBV19, the J call TRBJ2-3, with 10 bases lining up with TRBD2. V dropped 6 bases and J dropped 3; count of bases not matched to a gene: 9. CDR1 is LNHDA and CDR2 is SQIVND in the germline V gene (reference sequence). CDR3 length: 16 residues. The CDR3 is CASSPGPSGSTDTQYF. CDR3 coding DNA: TGTGCCAGTAGCCCCGGTCCTAGCGGGAGTACAGATACGCAGTATTTT.